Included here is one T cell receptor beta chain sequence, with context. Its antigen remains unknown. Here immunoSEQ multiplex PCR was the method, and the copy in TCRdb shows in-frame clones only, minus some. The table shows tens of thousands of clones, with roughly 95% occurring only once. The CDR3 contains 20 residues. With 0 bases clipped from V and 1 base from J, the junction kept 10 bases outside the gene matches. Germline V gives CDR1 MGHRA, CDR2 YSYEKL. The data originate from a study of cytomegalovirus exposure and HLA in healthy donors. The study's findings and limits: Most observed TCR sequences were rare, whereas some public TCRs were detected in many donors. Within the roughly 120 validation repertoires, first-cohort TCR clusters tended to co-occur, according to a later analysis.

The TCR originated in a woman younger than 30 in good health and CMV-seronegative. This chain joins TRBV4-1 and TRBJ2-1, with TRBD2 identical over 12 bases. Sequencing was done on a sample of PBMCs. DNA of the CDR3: TGCGCCAGCAGCCAAGATTTACTAGCGGGAGGCCTTCCTTCCTACAATGAGCAGTTCTTC. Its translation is CASSQDLLAGGLPSYNEQFF.